This is a list of T cell receptor beta chains from one sample in a study of response to subunit inactivated influenza vaccine. One entry per CDR3 protein results from TCRdb running MiXCR on the RT-PCR reads. The sample shows around 490,000 distinct CDR3 sequences, 7.5% to 8.5% of them seen only once. The starting material was PBMCs from blood, obtained less than 25 months after vaccination. These TCRs come from a man aged 50 to 69 who received an inactivated influenza vaccine. Both conserved end residues are part of each CDR3. The D gene is left open where the match is weak. Not every row has a clone size; where given, it reads once, few, many or a size class.

D: TRBD1
J: TRBJ2-7
size: few
V: TRBV28
DNA: TGTGCCAGCATCGCTGACAGGGGTACGTACTTC
CDR3: CASIADRGTYF

D: TRBD1
J: TRBJ2-7
size: -
V: TRBV10-3
DNA: TGTGCCATCAGTCCGACAGGGGCCTACGAGCAGTACTTC
CDR3: CAISPTGAYEQYF

D: TRBD2
J: TRBJ2-1
size: -
V: TRBV28
DNA: TGTGCCACCAGTTTTGTGACTAGCGGGATGAAATGGTCCTACAATGAGCAGTTCTTC
CDR3: CATSFVTSGMKWSYNEQFF

D: TRBD2
J: TRBJ2-1
size: few
V: TRBV20-1
DNA: TGCAGTGCTGGACTAGCGGGAGTTATTAATGAGCAGTTCTTC
CDR3: CSAGLAGVINEQFF

D: -
J: TRBJ2-7
size: -
V: TRBV24-1
DNA: TGTGCCACCAGGGGCGGGCCCTACGAGCAGTACTTC
CDR3: CATRGGPYEQYF

D: -
J: TRBJ2-3
size: few
V: TRBV11-2
DNA: TGTGCCAGCAGCGACTACAGGGTAGGAGATACGCAGTATTTT
CDR3: CASSDYRVGDTQYF

D: -
J: TRBJ2-6
size: many
V: TRBV28
DNA: TGTGCCAGCAGTTTAAATGGGGCCAACGTCCTGACTTTC
CDR3: CASSLNGANVLTF

D: -
J: TRBJ2-7
size: many
V: TRBV28
DNA: TGTGCCAGCACCTCCCCTAGGGGGTCCTCCTACGAGCAGTACTTC
CDR3: CASTSPRGSSYEQYF

D: -
J: TRBJ2-1
size: -
V: TRBV15
DNA: TGTGCCACCAGCAGAGATGGCCAGCCGAGGCAATACAATGAGCAGTTCTTC
CDR3: CATSRDGQPRQYNEQFF

D: -
J: TRBJ2-1
size: -
V: TRBV9
DNA: TGTGCCAGCAGCCCCGAGGGGGGGTTTTACAATGAGCAGTTCTTC
CDR3: CASSPEGGFYNEQFF

D: -
J: TRBJ2-1
size: many
V: TRBV11-2
DNA: TGTGCCAGCAGCTTAGTATCGAACCCGTCCTACAATGAGCAGTTCTTC
CDR3: CASSLVSNPSYNEQFF

D: -
J: TRBJ1-6
size: -
V: TRBV28
DNA: TGTGCCCGCACTGTTGGGAGCTCCTATAATTCACCCCTCCACTTT
CDR3: CARTVGSSYNSPLHF

D: -
J: TRBJ1-5
size: few
V: TRBV7-9
DNA: TGTGCCAGCAGCTCCGGCCTGGGGCGCAGCAATCAGCCCCAGCATTTT
CDR3: CASSSGLGRSNQPQHF

D: TRBD2
J: TRBJ2-1
size: many
V: TRBV6-5
DNA: TGTGCCAGCAGTTACTCGAGGCTAGCGGGAGGGGGCTCCTACAATGAGCAGTTCTTC
CDR3: CASSYSRLAGGGSYNEQFF

D: -
J: TRBJ1-4
size: few
V: TRBV7-8
DNA: TGTGCCAGCTCCAGAAGAGGGGAGGTGGAAAAACTGTTTTTT
CDR3: CASSRRGEVEKLFF

D: -
J: TRBJ1-6
size: few
V: TRBV28
DNA: TGTGCCACCCACCTACGCGGGGGGACGGGTTCACCCCTCCACTTT
CDR3: CATHLRGGTGSPLHF

D: -
J: TRBJ2-1
size: -
V: TRBV6-1
DNA: TGTGCCAGCGGCCCGGGACCTTCCCTCAATGAGCAGTTCTTC
CDR3: CASGPGPSLNEQFF

D: -
J: TRBJ2-3
size: many
V: TRBV5-1
DNA: TGCGCCAGCAGCTCCTCCCCCACAGATACGCAGTATTTT
CDR3: CASSSSPTDTQYF

D: -
J: TRBJ2-2
size: many
V: TRBV7-2
DNA: TGTGCCAGCAGCTCCTCTAGCACCGGGGAGCTGTTTTTT
CDR3: CASSSSSTGELFF

D: TRBD2
J: TRBJ2-7
size: many
V: TRBV18
DNA: TGTGCCAGCTCACCACCTGGACTAGCGGACCACGAGCAGTACTTC
CDR3: CASSPPGLADHEQYF